This T cell receptor beta chain was retrieved from a study of shared clonotypes between healthy human individuals. Broader study findings: Naive subsets tended to show greater estimated richness than memory subsets.

Clones were sequenced by immunoSEQ multiplex PCR, and TCRdb holds only the in-frame ones, with some missing. This table has hundreds of thousands of clones, about three quarters appearing once. To note about this clone: Antigen unknown.

Sequencing used memory CD4+ T cells sorted from blood. Subset defined: CD45RA-negative fraction. This TCR derives from a woman younger than 45 in good health.

CDR3 DNA sequence: TGTGCCAGCAGCTTAGTGGCAGGGTCCGGGGAGCTGTTTTTT. Protein product: CASSLVAGSGELFF. The chain employs TRBV7-9 and TRBJ2-2; D is perhaps TRBD1 (5 bases). CDR1 and CDR2 from the germline V gene are SEHNR and FQNEAQ (reference sequence). V lost 1 base and J lost 6, with 9 bases in between. The CDR3 is 14 amino acids.